This TCR beta chain derives from a study of regulatory T cells in long-lasting Graves disease. Regarding time point: persistent/refractory GD, antithyroid drugs over 5 years with positive TRAb. After RNA was extracted from PBMCs, the TCR library was made from it. Study-level results: Persistent disease favored TRBV28, TRBJ1-2 and TRBJ2-5.

The CDR3 extends over 16 amino acids. The V gene's germline CDR1 is SGHVS and CDR2 FQNEAQ. The V and J ends lost 5 bases and 0 bases, in that order; junction bases with no gene match: 8. Only a few counts were recorded for this clonotype. Its antigen remains unidentified. Arm-PCR of CDR3 regions and iRepertoire HTBI primers were the basis on which TCR beta libraries were built. TCRdb passed the multiplex PCR reads through MiXCR, listing each CDR3 protein once. The table includes some 450,000 distinct CDR3 sequences, 23% detected once. The clonotype comes from a female donor with Graves disease. This chain joins TRBV7-8 and TRBJ2-7; 9 bases fit TRBD2. Sequencing used peripheral blood mononuclear cells (PBMCs), obtained when the disease was refractory, from a patient treated with antithyroid drugs. This CDR3 is CASSDRLAELSYEQYF. Written as DNA, the CDR3 is TGTGCCAGCAGCGACAGACTAGCGGAGCTCTCCTACGAGCAGTACTTC.